These 16 T cell receptor beta chains were all obtained from the same sample, sequenced in a study of T cells expressing NK-cell markers. TCRdb reprocessed the 5' RACE reads and reports one entry per CDR3 protein, with no DNA. The sample has about 120,000 distinct CDR3 sequences; the top ten hold 18%. The specimen sequenced was blood T cells: a sorted CD56 or NKG2C T cell subset, CD4+ or CD8+ T cells, or bulk PBMC T cells (not recorded which). Receptors originate from a woman between 18 and 69 years old in good health.

J is TRBJ1-4 and V is TRBV5-1; the D gene TCRdb calls, TRBD1, cannot be checked with no DNA. The CDR3 is made up of 15 amino acids. Germline values: CDR1 SGHRS, CDR2 YFSETQ. The CDR3: CASSFGQGAGGELFF.

This rearrangement joins TRBV5-6 to TRBJ1-1. This CDR3 has 15 residues. Germline loops: CDR1 SGHDT, CDR2 YYEEEE. The CDR3 is CASSGEQSMNTEAFF.

The genes are TRBV7-9 and TRBJ1-2; as DNA is missing, the TRBD1 call by TCRdb cannot be tested. CDR1 is SEHNR, CDR2 FQNEAQ, per germline (reference sequence). CDR3 length: 17 residues. This CDR3 is CASSPYPSVGTHYGYTF.

The V and J genes are TRBV12-3 or TRBV12-4 and TRBJ2-7; checking the TCRdb D call of TRBD1 is not possible without DNA. The length of the CDR3 is 15 residues. The CDR3 region is CASRLSGTGSYEQYF.

The genes are TRBV5-4 and TRBJ2-6; the D gene TCRdb calls, TRBD1, cannot be checked with no DNA. The germline V gene has CDR1 SGHNT and CDR2 YYREEE (reference sequence). The CDR3 runs 19 residues. CDR3 amino acids: CASSLSLRQGSSGANVLTF.

The rearrangement links TRBV4-1 to TRBJ2-7. There are 14 residues in the CDR3. CDR1 is MGHRA, CDR2 YSYEKL, per germline. This CDR3 is CASSQDPGYYEQYF.

The J gene is TRBJ2-3, the V gene TRBV4-3; the TCRdb D gene call, TRBD1, has no DNA to confirm it. Germline V CDR1 and CDR2: LGHNA, YSLEER. The length of the CDR3 is 15 residues. CDR3 protein: CASSQATGATDTQYF.

CDR3 sequence reads: CSARGTISYEQYF. This chain links TRBV20-1 with TRBJ2-7; TCRdb proposes TRBD2, but this gene call is untestable without DNA. The CDR3 runs 13 residues. Per germline, CDR1 DFQATT and CDR2 SNEGSKA (reference sequence).

The chain couples TRBV7-9 to TRBJ2-7; TCRdb reports TRBD2, a call that lacks DNA to check it against. Germline-derived CDR1 and CDR2 are SEHNR and FQNEAQ (reference sequence). The CDR3 spans 16 residues. CDR3 sequence reads: CASSLGMGLVIYEQYF.

The gene calls are TRBV11-2 and TRBJ2-1; no DNA is available, so the TRBD1 call from TCRdb remains unchecked. CDR1 is SGHAT and CDR2 is FQNNGV in the germline V gene. This CDR3 is built from 19 residues. CDR3 protein: CASSAPGRGGPDSYNEQFF.

The V and J genes are TRBV9 and TRBJ2-2. The germline V gene has CDR1 SGDLS and CDR2 YYNGEE. The CDR3 extends over 14 amino acids. The CDR3 region is CASSVGGLTGELFF.

The rearrangement uses TRBV29-1 and TRBJ2-3; TCRdb's assignment of TRBD1 cannot be checked, as there is no DNA. This CDR3 comprises 14 residues. CDR1 is SQVTM, CDR2 ANQGSEA, per germline. CDR3 amino acids: CSVPPGEGSDTQYF.

CDR3 protein: CASSQVGAGITEQFF. This chain connects TRBV3-1 to TRBJ2-1; the TCRdb D gene call, TRBD2, has no DNA to confirm it. The CDR3 length is 15 residues. Germline CDR1 reads LGHDT; CDR2 reads YNNKEL (reference sequence).

This chain uses TRBV20-1 with TRBJ1-4. Germline CDR1 DFQATT, CDR2 SNEGSKA (reference sequence). CDR3 length: 15 amino acids. The CDR3 sequence is CSARDVGSPYEKLFF.

The chain recombines TRBV27 with TRBJ2-1; as DNA is missing, the TRBD1 call by TCRdb cannot be tested. The CDR3 length is 15 residues. CDR1 is MNHEY and CDR2 is SMNVEV in the germline V gene (reference sequence). CDR3 sequence reads: CASHDGGSQYNEQFF.

The V gene is TRBV15, the J gene TRBJ2-1; with no DNA, the TCRdb D assignment of TRBD1 cannot be verified. The germline CDR1 and CDR2 sequences are LNHNV and YYDKDF (reference sequence). There are 15 residues in the CDR3. The CDR3: CATTGGRSSYNEQFF.